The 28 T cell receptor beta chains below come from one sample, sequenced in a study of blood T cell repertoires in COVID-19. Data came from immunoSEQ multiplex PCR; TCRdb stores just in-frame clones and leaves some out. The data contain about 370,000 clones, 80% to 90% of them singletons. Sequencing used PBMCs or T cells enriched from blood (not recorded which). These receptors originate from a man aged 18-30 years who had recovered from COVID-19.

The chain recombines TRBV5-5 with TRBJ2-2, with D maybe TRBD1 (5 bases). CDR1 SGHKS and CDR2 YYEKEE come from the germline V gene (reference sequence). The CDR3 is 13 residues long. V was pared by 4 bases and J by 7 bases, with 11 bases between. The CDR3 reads CASSLDNIGELFF. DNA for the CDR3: TGTGCCAGCAGCCTGGACAATATCGGGGAGCTGTTTTTT.

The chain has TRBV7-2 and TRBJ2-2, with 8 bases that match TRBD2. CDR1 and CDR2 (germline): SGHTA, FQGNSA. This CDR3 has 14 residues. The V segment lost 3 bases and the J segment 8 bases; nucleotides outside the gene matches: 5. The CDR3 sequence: CASSLGLVAGELFF. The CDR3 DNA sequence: TGTGCCAGCAGCTTGGGACTAGTAGCTGGGGAGCTGTTTTTT.

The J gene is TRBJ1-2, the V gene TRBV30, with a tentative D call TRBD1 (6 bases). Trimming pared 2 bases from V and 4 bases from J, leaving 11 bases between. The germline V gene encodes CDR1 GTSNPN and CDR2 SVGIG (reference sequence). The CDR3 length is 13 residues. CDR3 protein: CAWSLARGYGYTF. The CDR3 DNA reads TGTGCCTGGAGTCTGGCCAGGGGCTATGGCTACACCTTC.

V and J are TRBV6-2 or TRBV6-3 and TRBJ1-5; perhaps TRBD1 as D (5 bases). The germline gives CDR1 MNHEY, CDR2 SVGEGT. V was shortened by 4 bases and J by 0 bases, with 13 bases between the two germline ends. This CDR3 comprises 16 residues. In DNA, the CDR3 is TGTGCCAGCAGTTCCGGGGGACTGTATAGCAATCAGCCCCAGCATTTT. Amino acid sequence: CASSSGGLYSNQPQHF.

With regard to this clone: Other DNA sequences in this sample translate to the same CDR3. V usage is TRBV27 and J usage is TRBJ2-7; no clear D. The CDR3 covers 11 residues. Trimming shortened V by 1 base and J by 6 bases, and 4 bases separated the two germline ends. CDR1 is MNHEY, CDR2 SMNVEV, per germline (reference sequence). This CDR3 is CASSLFGEQYF. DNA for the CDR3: TGTGCCAGCAGTTTATTCGGCGAGCAGTACTTC.

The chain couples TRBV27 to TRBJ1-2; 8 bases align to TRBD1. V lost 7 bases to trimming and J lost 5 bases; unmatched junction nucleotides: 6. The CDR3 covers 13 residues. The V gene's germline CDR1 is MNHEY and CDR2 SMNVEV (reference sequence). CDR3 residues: CASKQGGEYGYTF. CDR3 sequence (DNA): TGTGCCAGCAAACAGGGGGGCGAGTATGGCTACACCTTC.

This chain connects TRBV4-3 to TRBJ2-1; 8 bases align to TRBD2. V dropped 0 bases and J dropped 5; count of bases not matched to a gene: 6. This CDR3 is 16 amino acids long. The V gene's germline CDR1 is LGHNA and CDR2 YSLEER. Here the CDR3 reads CASSQEAGGLNNEQFF. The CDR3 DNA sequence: TGCGCCAGCAGCCAAGAGGCGGGAGGATTGAACAATGAGCAGTTCTTC.

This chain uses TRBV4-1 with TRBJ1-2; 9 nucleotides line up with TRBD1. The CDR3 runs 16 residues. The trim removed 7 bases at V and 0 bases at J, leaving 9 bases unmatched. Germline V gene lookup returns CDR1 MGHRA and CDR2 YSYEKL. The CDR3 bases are TGCGCCAGCAAACCGGGACAGGGATTAGCTAACTATGGCTACACCTTC. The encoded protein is CASKPGQGLANYGYTF.

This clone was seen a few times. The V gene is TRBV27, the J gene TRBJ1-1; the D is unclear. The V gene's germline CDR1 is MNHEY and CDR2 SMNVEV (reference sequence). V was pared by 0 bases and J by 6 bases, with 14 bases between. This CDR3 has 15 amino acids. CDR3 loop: CASSLSGTLRAEAFF. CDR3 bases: TGTGCCAGCAGTTTATCGGGTACCCTGAGGGCTGAAGCTTTCTTT.

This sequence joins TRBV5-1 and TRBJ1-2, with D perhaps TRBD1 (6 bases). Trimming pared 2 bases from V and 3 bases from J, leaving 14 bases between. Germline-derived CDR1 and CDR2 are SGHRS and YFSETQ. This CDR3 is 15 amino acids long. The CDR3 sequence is CASSLEPQGHYGYTF. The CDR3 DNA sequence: TGCGCCAGCAGCTTAGAACCACAGGGTCACTATGGCTACACCTTC.

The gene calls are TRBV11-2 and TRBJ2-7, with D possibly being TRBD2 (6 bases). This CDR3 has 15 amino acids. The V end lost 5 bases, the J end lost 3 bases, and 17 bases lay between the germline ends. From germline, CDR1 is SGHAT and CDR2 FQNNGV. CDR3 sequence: CASSLASGLNYEQYF. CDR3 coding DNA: TGTGCCAGCAGCCTCGCGAGCGGACTAAACTACGAGCAGTACTTC.

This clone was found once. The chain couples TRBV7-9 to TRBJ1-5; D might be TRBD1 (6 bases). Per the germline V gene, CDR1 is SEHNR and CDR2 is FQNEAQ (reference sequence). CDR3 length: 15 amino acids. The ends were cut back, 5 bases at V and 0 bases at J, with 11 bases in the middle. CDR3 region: CASSPTGDSNQPQHF. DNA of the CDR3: TGTGCCAGCAGCCCGACAGGAGATAGCAATCAGCCCCAGCATTTT. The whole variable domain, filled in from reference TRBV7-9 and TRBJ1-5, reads DTGVSQNPRHKITKRGQNVTFRCDPISEHNRLYWYRQTLGQGPEFLTYFQNEAQLEKSRLLSDRFSAERPKGSFSTLEIQRTEQGDSAMYLCASSPTGDSNQPQHFGDGTRLSIL.

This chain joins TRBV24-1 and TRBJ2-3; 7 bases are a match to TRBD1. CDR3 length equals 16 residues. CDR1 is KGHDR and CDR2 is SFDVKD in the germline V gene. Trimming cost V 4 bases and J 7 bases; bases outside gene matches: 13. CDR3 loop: CATSEPTGAAAYTQYF. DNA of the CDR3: TGTGCCACCAGTGAGCCAACAGGGGCGGCCGCCTATACGCAGTATTTT.

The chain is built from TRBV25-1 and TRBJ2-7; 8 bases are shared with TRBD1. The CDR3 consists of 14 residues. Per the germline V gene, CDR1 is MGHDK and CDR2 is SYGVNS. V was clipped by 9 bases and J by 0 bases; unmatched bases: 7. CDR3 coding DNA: TGTGCCAGTAGCCGGACAGGGAACTCCTACGAGCAGTACTTC. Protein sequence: CASSRTGNSYEQYF.

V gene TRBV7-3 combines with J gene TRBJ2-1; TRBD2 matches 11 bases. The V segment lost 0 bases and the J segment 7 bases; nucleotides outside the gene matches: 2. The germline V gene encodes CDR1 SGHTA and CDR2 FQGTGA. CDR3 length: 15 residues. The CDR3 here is CASSLTTSGVNEQFF. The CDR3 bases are TGTGCCAGCAGCTTAACGACTAGCGGGGTTAATGAGCAGTTCTTC.

CDR3 region: CASSQDSGRAINEQFF. The CDR3 DNA reads as TGTGCCAGCAGCCAAGACAGCGGGAGGGCCATCAATGAGCAGTTCTTC. The V call is TRBV3-1 (or the pseudogene TRBV3-2), the J call TRBJ2-1; the match to TRBD2 covers 10 bases. Germline CDR1 reads LGHDT; CDR2 reads YNNKEL (reference sequence). The CDR3 spans 16 residues. V lost 0 bases, J lost 6 bases, and 5 bases stayed unmatched.

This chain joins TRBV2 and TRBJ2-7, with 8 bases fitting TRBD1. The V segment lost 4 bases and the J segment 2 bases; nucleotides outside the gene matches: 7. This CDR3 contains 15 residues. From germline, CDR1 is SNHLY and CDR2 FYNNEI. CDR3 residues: CASSVLDRVTYEQYF. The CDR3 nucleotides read TGTGCCAGCAGTGTTTTGGACAGGGTGACCTACGAGCAGTACTTC.

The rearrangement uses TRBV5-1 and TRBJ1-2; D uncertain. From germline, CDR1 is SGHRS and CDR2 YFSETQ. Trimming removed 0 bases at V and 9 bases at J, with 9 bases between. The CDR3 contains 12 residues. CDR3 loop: CASSLDSASYTF. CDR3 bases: TGCGCCAGCAGCTTGGACAGTGCGAGCTACACCTTC.

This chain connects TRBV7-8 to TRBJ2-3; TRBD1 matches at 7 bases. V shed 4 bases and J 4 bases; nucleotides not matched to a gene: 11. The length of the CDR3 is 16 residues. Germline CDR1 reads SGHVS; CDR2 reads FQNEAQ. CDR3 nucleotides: TGTGCCAGCAGCTCCAGGAAGGGGGCGCGGTCAGATACGCAGTATTTT. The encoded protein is CASSSRKGARSDTQYF.

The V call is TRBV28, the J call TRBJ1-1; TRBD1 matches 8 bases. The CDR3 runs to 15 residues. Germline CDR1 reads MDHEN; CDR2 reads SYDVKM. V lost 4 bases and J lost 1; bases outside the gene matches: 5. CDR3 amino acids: CASSSRDRSNTEAFF. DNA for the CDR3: TGTGCCAGCAGTTCCCGGGACAGGTCGAACACTGAAGCTTTCTTT.

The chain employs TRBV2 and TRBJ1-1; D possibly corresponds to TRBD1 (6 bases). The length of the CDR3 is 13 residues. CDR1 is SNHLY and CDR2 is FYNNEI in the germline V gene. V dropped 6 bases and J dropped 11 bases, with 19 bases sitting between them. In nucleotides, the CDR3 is TGTGCCAGCAGAAACCAGGGGCGTGTGGGGGCTTTCTTT. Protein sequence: CASRNQGRVGAFF.

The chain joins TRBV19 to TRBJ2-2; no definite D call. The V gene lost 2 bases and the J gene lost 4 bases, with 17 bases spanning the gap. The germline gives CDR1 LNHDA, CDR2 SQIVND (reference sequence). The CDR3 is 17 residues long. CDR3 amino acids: CASSITAPWSGTGELFF. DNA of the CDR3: TGTGCCAGTAGTATAACGGCCCCTTGGTCGGGCACCGGGGAGCTGTTTTTT.

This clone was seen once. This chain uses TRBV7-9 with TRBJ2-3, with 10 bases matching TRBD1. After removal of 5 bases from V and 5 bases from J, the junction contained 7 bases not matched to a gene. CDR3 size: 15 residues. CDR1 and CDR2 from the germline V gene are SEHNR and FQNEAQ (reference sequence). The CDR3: CASSLTGGGGDTQYF. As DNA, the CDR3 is TGTGCCAGCAGCCTGACAGGGGGCGGAGGAGATACGCAGTATTTT.

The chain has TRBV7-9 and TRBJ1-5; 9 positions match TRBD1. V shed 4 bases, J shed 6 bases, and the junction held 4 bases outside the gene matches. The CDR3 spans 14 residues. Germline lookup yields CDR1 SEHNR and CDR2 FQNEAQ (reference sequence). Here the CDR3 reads CASSSQGAVQPQHF. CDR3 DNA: TGTGCCAGCAGCTCACAGGGGGCGGTTCAGCCCCAGCATTTT.

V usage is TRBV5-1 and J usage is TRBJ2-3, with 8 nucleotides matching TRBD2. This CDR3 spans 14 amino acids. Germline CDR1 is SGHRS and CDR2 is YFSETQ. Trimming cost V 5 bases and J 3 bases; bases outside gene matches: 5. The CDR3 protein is CASRRAGETDTQYF. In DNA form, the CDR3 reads TGCGCCAGCAGACGAGCGGGAGAAACAGATACGCAGTATTTT.

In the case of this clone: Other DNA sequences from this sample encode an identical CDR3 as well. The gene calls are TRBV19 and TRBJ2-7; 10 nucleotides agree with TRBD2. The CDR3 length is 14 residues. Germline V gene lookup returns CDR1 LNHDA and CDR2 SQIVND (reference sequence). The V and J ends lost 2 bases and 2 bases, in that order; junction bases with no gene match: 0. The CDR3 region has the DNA TGTGCCAGTAGTATAACTAGCGGGACCTACGAGCAGTACTTC. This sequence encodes CASSITSGTYEQYF. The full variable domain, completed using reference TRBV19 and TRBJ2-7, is DGGITQSPKYLFRKEGQNVTLSCEQNLNHDAMYWYRQDPGQGLRLIYYSQIVNDFQKGDIAEGYSVSREKKESFPLTVTSAQKNPTAFYLCASSITSGTYEQYFGPGTRLTVT.

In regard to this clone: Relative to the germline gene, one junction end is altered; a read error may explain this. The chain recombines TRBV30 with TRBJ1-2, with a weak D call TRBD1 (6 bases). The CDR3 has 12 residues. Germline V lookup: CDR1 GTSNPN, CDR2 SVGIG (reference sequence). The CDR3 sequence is CVAAGAFGGYTF. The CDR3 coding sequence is TGCGTCGCGGCAGGGGCGTTCGGGGGCTACACCTTC.

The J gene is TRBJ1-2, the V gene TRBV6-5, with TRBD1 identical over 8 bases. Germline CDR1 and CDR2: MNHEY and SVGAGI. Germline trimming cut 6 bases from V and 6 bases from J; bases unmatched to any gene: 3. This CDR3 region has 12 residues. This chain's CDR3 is CASSQGAHGYTF. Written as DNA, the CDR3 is TGTGCCAGCAGCCAGGGGGCGCATGGCTACACCTTC.